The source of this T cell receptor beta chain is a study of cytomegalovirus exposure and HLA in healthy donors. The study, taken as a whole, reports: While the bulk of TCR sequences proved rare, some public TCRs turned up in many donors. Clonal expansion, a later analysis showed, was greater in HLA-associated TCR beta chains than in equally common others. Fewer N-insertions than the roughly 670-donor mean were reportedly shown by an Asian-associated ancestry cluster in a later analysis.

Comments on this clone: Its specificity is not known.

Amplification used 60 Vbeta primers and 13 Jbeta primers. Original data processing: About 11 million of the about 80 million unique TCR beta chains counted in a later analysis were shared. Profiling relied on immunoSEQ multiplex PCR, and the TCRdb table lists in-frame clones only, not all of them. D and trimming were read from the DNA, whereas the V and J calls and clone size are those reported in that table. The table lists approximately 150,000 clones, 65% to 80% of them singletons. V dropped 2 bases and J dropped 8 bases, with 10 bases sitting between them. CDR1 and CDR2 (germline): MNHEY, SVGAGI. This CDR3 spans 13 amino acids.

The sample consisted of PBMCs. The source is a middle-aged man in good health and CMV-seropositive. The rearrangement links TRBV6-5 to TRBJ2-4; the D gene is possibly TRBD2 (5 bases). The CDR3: CASSYPGVDIQYF. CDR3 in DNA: TGTGCCAGCAGTTACCCCGGGGTGGACATTCAGTACTTC.